This is a list of T cell receptor beta chains from one sample in a study of T cells in localized non-small cell lung cancer. The protocol was immunoSEQ multiplex PCR, while the TCRdb copy is restricted to in-frame clones and leaves out a portion. The table shows about 53,000 clones, with 75% to 90% occurring only once. The sequences come from peripheral blood mononuclear cells, collected before any cancer treatment. The receptors stem from a man between 35 and 75 years old with stage III lung adenocarcinoma. Each CDR3 is given with its conserved first and last residue. The D gene is left open where the match is weak. Not every row has a clone size; where given, it reads once, few, many or a size class.

TRBV7-3	NA	NA	TRBJ1-1	CASSSGTEAFF	TGTGCCAGCAGCTCCGGGACAGAAGCTTTCTTT
TRBV6-5	NA	NA	TRBJ1-3	CASNENSGNTIYF	TGTGCCAGCAACGAGAACTCTGGAAACACCATATATTTT
TRBV11-1	NA	NA	TRBJ2-1	CASSPIAASYNEQFF	TGTGCCAGCAGCCCCATAGCAGCCTCCTACAATGAGCAGTTCTTC
TRBV5-1	TRBD1	NA	TRBJ2-3	CASSSGTAGDTQYF	TGCGCCAGCAGCTCGGGGACAGCCGGAGATACGCAGTATTTT
TRBV6-6	NA	once	TRBJ2-2	CASAPRTNTGELFF	TGTGCCAGCGCCCCCAGGACGAACACCGGGGAGCTGTTTTTT
TRBV14	TRBD2	NA	TRBJ2-1	CASSPRTSGAYNEQFF	TGTGCCAGCAGCCCTCGGACTAGCGGGGCTTACAATGAGCAGTTCTTC
TRBV5-4	TRBD1	NA	TRBJ1-1	CASSSPDRQDTEAFF	TGTGCCAGCAGCTCTCCGGACAGGCAAGACACTGAAGCTTTCTTT
TRBV27	TRBD1	NA	TRBJ2-7	CASSAGTGDYEQYF	TGTGCCAGCAGTGCCGGGACAGGGGACTACGAGCAGTACTTC
TRBV11-2	NA	NA	TRBJ2-7	CASSLRSGGSHYEQYF	TGTGCCAGCAGCTTAAGAAGCGGAGGTTCCCACTACGAGCAGTACTTC
TRBV10-2	TRBD1	once	TRBJ1-6	CASSELTGSSYNSPLHF	TGCGCCAGCAGTGAGTTGACAGGGAGCTCCTATAATTCACCCCTCCACTTT
TRBV30	NA	NA	TRBJ2-7	CAWSRGGYEQYF	TGTGCCTGGTCCAGGGGCGGTTACGAGCAGTACTTC
TRBV29-1	NA	NA	TRBJ1-1	CSVDWQNNPLNTEAFF	TGCAGCGTTGACTGGCAGAACAACCCCTTGAACACTGAAGCTTTCTTT
TRBV19	TRBD1	NA	TRBJ1-3	CASSSDRVSGNTIYF	TGTGCCAGTAGTTCCGACAGGGTCTCTGGAAACACCATATATTTT
TRBV5-1	NA	NA	TRBJ1-1	CASSLGLGFGNTEAFF	TGCGCCAGCAGCTTGGGGCTGGGTTTCGGCAACACTGAAGCTTTCTTT
TRBV27	NA	once	TRBJ2-2	CATKWGYTGELFF	TGTGCCACCAAATGGGGCTACACCGGGGAGCTGTTTTTT
TRBV7-9	NA	once	TRBJ2-1	CASSRVSYNEQFF	TGTGCCAGCAGCCGAGTCTCCTACAATGAGCAGTTCTTC
TRBV10-2	TRBD2	NA	TRBJ2-1	CASSTLAGPYNEQFF	TGCGCCAGCAGTACCCTAGCGGGACCCTACAATGAGCAGTTCTTC
TRBV27	NA	NA	TRBJ2-7	CASRYGDRSYEQYF	TGTGCCAGCAGGTACGGGGACCGCTCCTACGAGCAGTACTTC
TRBV29-1	NA	NA	TRBJ1-1	CSVVGSEAFF	TGCAGCGTTGTAGGGTCTGAAGCTTTCTTT
TRBV5-1	NA	NA	TRBJ1-1	CASSWSPGATGTEAFF	TGCGCCAGCAGCTGGAGTCCAGGGGCGACGGGCACTGAAGCTTTCTTT
TRBV4-1	NA	NA	TRBJ1-4	CASSQDIQGGEKLFF	TGCGCCAGCAGCCAAGATATACAGGGAGGAGAAAAACTGTTTTTT
TRBV29-1	NA	NA	TRBJ1-2	CSAADTNYGYTF	TGCAGCGCGGCGGACACAAACTATGGCTACACCTTC
TRBV5-8	NA	few	TRBJ1-1	CASSLEYRVNTEAFF	TGTGCCAGCAGCTTGGAGTACAGGGTGAACACTGAAGCTTTCTTT
TRBV5-6	NA	NA	TRBJ1-5	CARLGRKDHSNQPQHF	TGTGCCAGATTGGGGAGAAAGGACCATAGCAATCAGCCCCAGCATTTT
TRBV15	NA	once	TRBJ1-2	CATSRDGGLIYGYTF	TGTGCCACCAGCAGAGATGGAGGGCTTATCTATGGCTACACCTTC
TRBV5-5	NA	NA	TRBJ2-1	CASSSQGYNNEQFF	TGTGCCAGCAGCTCACAGGGTTACAACAATGAGCAGTTCTTC
TRBV11-3	NA	NA	TRBJ2-7	CASASGNEQYF	TGTGCCAGCGCTTCTGGCAACGAGCAGTACTTC
TRBV7-7	TRBD1	NA	TRBJ2-1	CASSLGQGAREQFF	TGTGCCAGCAGCTTGGGACAGGGGGCTAGGGAGCAGTTCTTC
TRBV4-1	NA	NA	TRBJ2-3	CASSQEGWTASTDTQYF	TGCGCCAGCAGCCAAGAGGGCTGGACGGCTAGCACAGATACGCAGTATTTT
TRBV5-1	NA	NA	TRBJ2-4	CASRVDLAKNIQYF	TGCGCGAGCAGGGTAGACCTAGCCAAAAACATTCAGTACTTC
TRBV28	NA	once	TRBJ2-1	CASTRRLVGRNEQFF	TGTGCCAGCACCCGACGCCTTGTGGGCCGCAATGAGCAGTTCTTC
TRBV4-1	NA	NA	TRBJ2-2	CASSQGPRKGATGELFF	TGCGCCAGCAGCCAAGGACCCCGTAAAGGGGCCACCGGGGAGCTGTTTTTT
TRBV9	NA	NA	TRBJ2-7	CASSVAPDYVYEQYF	TGTGCCAGCAGCGTAGCTCCGGACTATGTTTACGAGCAGTACTTC
TRBV4-2	TRBD2	NA	TRBJ2-1	CASSQDAGGGYNEQFF	TGTGCCAGCAGCCAAGATGCGGGGGGGGGCTACAATGAGCAGTTCTTC
TRBV7-3	NA	NA	TRBJ1-4	CASSGFLGVEKLFF	TGTGCCAGCAGCGGCTTCTTGGGAGTCGAAAAACTGTTTTTT